A single sample gave rise to the 30 T cell receptor beta chains below, sequenced in a study of blood T cell repertoires in COVID-19. Data came from immunoSEQ multiplex PCR; TCRdb stores just in-frame clones and leaves some out. This table holds thousands of clones, over 70% found once. The source material was peripheral blood. Source of these receptors: a human donor in a cohort sampled during active COVID-19.

This chain links TRBV4-3 with TRBJ2-5; TRBD2 matches at 13 bases. In germline, CDR1 is LGHNA, CDR2 YSLEER. This CDR3 contains 16 residues. V dropped 3 bases and J dropped 7; count of bases not matched to a gene: 8. The CDR3 DNA reads TGCGCCAGCAGCCAGGGGGGGACTAGCGGGATAGGGACCCAGTACTTC. It encodes CASSQGGTSGIGTQYF.

CDR3 amino acids: CSVEVTVTEAFF. Written as DNA, the CDR3 is TGCAGCGTTGAAGTGACAGTTACTGAAGCTTTCTTT. The chain links TRBV29-1 to TRBJ1-1, with D tentatively TRBD1 (5 bases). V was shortened by 1 base and J by 5 bases, with 8 bases between the two germline ends. Germline CDR1 reads SQVTM; CDR2 reads ANQGSEA. This CDR3 contains 12 residues.

The chain joins TRBV4-3 to TRBJ2-3; D call uncertain. Germline V gives CDR1 LGHNA, CDR2 YSLEER. CDR3 size: 18 residues. The V and J ends lost 0 bases and 2 bases respectively, with 18 bases between them. CDR3 region: CASSQDRPVTGSTDTQYF. The CDR3, as DNA: TGCGCCAGCAGCCAAGACCGGCCAGTAACGGGTTCCACAGATACGCAGTATTTT.

The gene calls are TRBV5-1 and TRBJ2-2; 8 positions agree with TRBD2. This CDR3 spans 20 amino acids. Germline V gene lookup returns CDR1 SGHRS and CDR2 YFSETQ. With 4 bases clipped from V and 4 bases from J, the junction kept 21 bases outside the gene matches. The CDR3 sequence is CASSRIGWASGSTGTGELFF. The DNA for the CDR3 is TGCGCCAGCAGCCGGATCGGCTGGGCAAGCGGGAGTACCGGCACCGGGGAGCTGTTTTTT.

The chain links TRBV6-4 to TRBJ2-1; D is perhaps TRBD2 (6 bases). CDR1 is MRHNA, CDR2 SNTAGT, per germline. CDR3 length: 16 residues. V lost 0 bases, J lost 2 bases, and 11 bases lay in between. CDR3 bases: TGTGCCAGCAGTGACTCTGGCGGGACGGCCTACAATGAGCAGTTCTTC. Translated: CASSDSGGTAYNEQFF.

J is TRBJ2-5 and V is TRBV18; TRBD2 might be the D (5 bases). The CDR3 spans 14 residues. The germline V gene encodes CDR1 KGHSH and CDR2 LQKENI. The ends were cut back, 1 base at V and 4 bases at J, with 10 bases in the middle. CDR3 loop: CASSPQYGRETQYF. The CDR3 coding sequence is TGTGCCAGCTCACCACAGTATGGGAGAGAGACCCAGTACTTC.

This chain connects TRBV7-2 to TRBJ2-1; TRBD2 matches at 7 bases. J gave up 3 bases and V 0 bases, and 14 bases lay outside the gene matches. The CDR3 runs 19 residues. The germline V gene encodes CDR1 SGHTA and CDR2 FQGNSA. CDR3 DNA: TGTGCCAGCAGCTTAGCTGTTAGCGGGTTTGTGAGAAGCTACAATGAGCAGTTCTTC. This sequence encodes CASSLAVSGFVRSYNEQFF.

The chain couples TRBV7-3 to TRBJ2-1; weak D call: TRBD2 (7 bases). CDR1 and CDR2 (germline): SGHTA, FQGTGA. The V end was cut by 4 bases, the J end by 8 bases, with 15 bases between. The CDR3 has 14 amino acids. CDR3 protein: CASSSSGGRDEQFF. CDR3 sequence (DNA): TGTGCCAGCAGCTCCTCCGGGGGGCGCGATGAGCAGTTCTTC. The full variable domain, rest sourced from reference TRBV7-3 and TRBJ2-1, is GAGVSQTPSNKVTEKGKYVELRCDPISGHTALYWYRQSLGQGPEFLIYFQGTGAADDSGLPNDRFFAVRPEGSVSTLKIQRTERGDSAVYLCASSSSGGRDEQFFGPGTRLTVL.

The rearrangement uses TRBV6-5 and TRBJ1-2; 9 nucleotides line up with TRBD1. Trimming took 8 bases from V and 4 from J; bases not matched to a gene: 11. The CDR3 extends over 15 amino acids. CDR1 is MNHEY, CDR2 SVGAGI, per germline. The CDR3 DNA reads as TGTGCCAGCTACAAATCGGGACAGGGCTTCTATGGCTACACCTTC. It is translated as CASYKSGQGFYGYTF.

The chain recombines TRBV19 with TRBJ1-5, with 9 bases fitting TRBD1. V trimming: 11 bases; J trimming: 5 bases; junction bases outside the gene matches: 19. The CDR3 is 17 residues long. CDR1 is LNHDA and CDR2 is SQIVND in the germline V gene (reference sequence). CDR3 protein: CASAGQGVLSVYQPQHF. The CDR3 DNA follows: TGTGCCTCAGCGGGACAGGGTGTCCTCTCAGTTTATCAGCCCCAGCATTTT. Filled out from reference TRBV19 and TRBJ1-5, the complete variable domain reads DGGITQSPKYLFRKEGQNVTLSCEQNLNHDAMYWYRQDPGQGLRLIYYSQIVNDFQKGDIAEGYSVSREKKESFPLTVTSAQKNPTAFYLCASAGQGVLSVYQPQHFGDGTRLSIL.

This chain connects TRBV10-2 to TRBJ1-2; a weak D match, TRBD1 (5 bases). Germline V lookup: CDR1 WSHSY, CDR2 SAAADI. The CDR3 covers 14 residues. V was cut by 3 bases and J by 4 bases, with 12 bases left in between. This CDR3 reads CASSDQGSVYGYTF. In DNA form, the CDR3 reads TGCGCCAGCAGTGATCAGGGTTCCGTCTATGGCTACACCTTC.

J is TRBJ2-7 and V is TRBV18; 7 positions match TRBD1. J was trimmed by 5 bases and V by 6 bases; bases with no gene match: 10. The CDR3 consists of 14 residues. Germline-derived CDR1 and CDR2 are KGHSH and LQKENI. CDR3 sequence reads: CASSETGSVDEQYV. The DNA for the CDR3 is TGTGCCAGCTCTGAGACAGGGTCGGTTGACGAGCAGTACGTC.

The genes are TRBV11-2 and TRBJ1-2; 7 bases are shared with TRBD1. This CDR3 contains 16 residues. The ends lost 5 bases at V and 7 bases at J; junction bases unmatched: 16. The V gene's germline CDR1 is SGHAT and CDR2 FQNNGV. The CDR3 reads CASSNDWTGQEGGYTF. The CDR3 DNA reads TGTGCCAGCAGCAACGATTGGACAGGACAAGAGGGTGGCTACACCTTC.

The chain combines TRBV29-1 with TRBJ2-3; possibly TRBD2 for D (6 bases). V was cut by 7 bases and J by 0 bases, with 17 bases left in between. There are 15 residues in the CDR3. CDR1 is SQVTM, CDR2 ANQGSEA, per germline. CDR3: CSARPLAGSTDTQYF. CDR3 in DNA: TGCAGCGCCCGCCCCCTGGCGGGAAGCACAGATACGCAGTATTTT.

This clone was observed a few times. The V and J genes are TRBV19 and TRBJ2-2; no clear D gene. V was cut by 3 bases and J by 0 bases, with 11 bases left in between. Germline CDR1 is LNHDA and CDR2 is SQIVND (reference sequence). CDR3 length: 16 residues. CDR3 region: CASSISQTSNTGELFF. Written as DNA, the CDR3 is TGTGCCAGTAGTATTAGCCAGACCTCGAACACCGGGGAGCTGTTTTTT.

V gene TRBV27 combines with J gene TRBJ2-7; 9 bases are a match to TRBD1. The CDR3 consists of 17 residues. CDR1 is MNHEY, CDR2 SMNVEV, per germline (reference sequence). V lost 3 bases and J lost 0; bases outside the gene matches: 9. CDR3 protein: CASSFLAGTGRSYEQYF. As DNA, the CDR3 is TGTGCCAGCAGTTTCCTCGCTGGGACAGGGCGCTCCTACGAGCAGTACTTC.

This chain uses TRBV29-1 with TRBJ2-1; D possibly corresponds to TRBD1 (5 bases). This CDR3 contains 13 residues. Germline V gene sequence: CDR1 SQVTM, CDR2 ANQGSEA. V lost 4 bases, J lost 0 bases, and 7 bases lay in between. For the CDR3, the DNA is TGCAGCGTTGGACAGAGCTCCTACAATGAGCAGTTCTTC. This codes for CSVGQSSYNEQFF.

This chain joins TRBV10-3 and TRBJ1-3; 7 bases are a match to TRBD1. The CDR3 loop spans 15 amino acids. Losses at the gene ends were 5 bases for V and 4 bases for J; bases not matched to a gene: 8. Per germline, CDR1 ENHRY and CDR2 SYGVKD. The CDR3 region is CAISPLTGFGNTIYF. The CDR3 nucleotides read TGTGCCATCAGTCCTTTGACAGGGTTCGGAAACACCATATATTTT.

The chain recombines TRBV28 with TRBJ1-2, with D maybe TRBD1 (6 bases). Germline V gene sequence: CDR1 MDHEN, CDR2 SYDVKM. The CDR3 is 17 residues long. V lost 1 base, J lost 4 bases, and 19 bases lay in between. The CDR3 coding sequence is TGTGCCAGCAGTTTATTTGGGGGAACAGGGAGAATCTATGGCTACACCTTC. Its translation: CASSLFGGTGRIYGYTF.

The chain couples TRBV24-1 to TRBJ2-1; a possible D gene is TRBD1 (5 bases). Trimming cost V 6 bases and J 6 bases, with 8 bases left between them. There are 12 residues in the CDR3. Germline V gene lookup returns CDR1 KGHDR and CDR2 SFDVKD. The CDR3 nucleotides are TGTGCCACCAGTTTTCAGGGCAATGAGCAGTTCTTC. Amino acids: CATSFQGNEQFF.

This chain connects TRBV5-4 to TRBJ2-1; D gene ambiguous. Looked up from germline, CDR1 is SGHNT and CDR2 is YYREEE (reference sequence). The CDR3 runs to 12 residues. The V and J ends lost 0 bases and 11 bases respectively, with 9 bases between them. As DNA, the CDR3 is TGTGCCAGCAGCTTGGAACAGAATAAGCAGTTCTTC. Protein: CASSLEQNKQFF.

This clone appeared once. V and J are TRBV6-5 and TRBJ2-1, with 9 bases lining up with TRBD2. The CDR3 runs 14 residues. CDR1 is MNHEY, CDR2 SVGAGI, per germline. With 6 bases clipped from V and 9 bases from J, the junction kept 9 bases outside the gene matches. The CDR3 here is CASRISGGSGEQFF. CDR3 coding DNA: TGTGCCAGCAGGATCAGCGGGGGGTCAGGTGAGCAGTTCTTC.

The chain links TRBV5-1 to TRBJ2-3; 8 bases are shared with TRBD2. CDR3 length: 17 residues. The germline V gene encodes CDR1 SGHRS and CDR2 YFSETQ. Trimming at V came to 1 base and at J to 4 bases, leaving 11 bases not matched to a gene. DNA for the CDR3: TGCGCCAGCAGCTTGCGGTCCAGCGGGAGTTTTTCAGATACGCAGTATTTT. This codes for CASSLRSSGSFSDTQYF.

CDR3 in amino acids: CASSKGTARSEKLFF. DNA for the CDR3: TGTGCCAGCAGCAAAGGGACAGCCAGAAGTGAAAAACTGTTTTTT. The chain recombines TRBV5-8 with TRBJ1-4; TRBD1 matches 7 bases. The CDR3 totals 15 residues. J gave up 7 bases and V 4 bases, and 10 bases lay outside the gene matches. Germline CDR1 is SGHTS and CDR2 is YDEGEE.

The chain uses TRBV7-2 and TRBJ2-3; 12 bases match TRBD2. The germline gives CDR1 SGHTA, CDR2 FQGNSA. The CDR3 totals 19 residues. V shed 5 bases and J 1 base; nucleotides not matched to a gene: 13. As DNA, the CDR3 is TGTGCCAGCAGCGCCGGCCCTAGCGGGGGGGCCCGAGGCACAGATACGCAGTATTTT. Amino acid sequence: CASSAGPSGGARGTDTQYF.

The chain recombines TRBV30 with TRBJ2-7, with 7 bases identical to TRBD1. The V segment lost 1 base and the J segment 3 bases; nucleotides outside the gene matches: 18. This CDR3 spans 18 amino acids. Germline V gives CDR1 GTSNPN, CDR2 SVGIG (reference sequence). The CDR3 reads CAWSARPWDSRTHYEQYF. The CDR3 nucleotides read TGTGCCTGGAGTGCCCGACCCTGGGACAGCCGAACACACTACGAGCAGTACTTC.

This chain joins TRBV19 and TRBJ2-2; TRBD2 might be the D (5 bases). This CDR3 spans 14 amino acids. Germline values: CDR1 LNHDA, CDR2 SQIVND (reference sequence). Trimming took 3 bases from V and 6 from J, leaving 11 bases between them. The DNA of the CDR3 is TGTGCCAGTAGTATCGCAGCGGTCCCCGGGGAGCTGTTTTTT. As protein: CASSIAAVPGELFF.

V usage is TRBV29-1 and J usage is TRBJ2-7, with D maybe TRBD1 (6 bases). The V gene lost 8 bases and the J gene lost 3 bases, with 20 bases spanning the gap. Germline V lookup: CDR1 SQVTM, CDR2 ANQGSEA. CDR3 length equals 14 residues. The CDR3 region has the DNA TGCAGCATATCGATCAGGGGCCTTGTCTACGAGCAGTACGTC. This gives the protein CSISIRGLVYEQYV.

V is TRBV2 and J is TRBJ2-5; D possibly corresponds to TRBD2 (6 bases). The CDR3 runs 15 residues. The germline V gene encodes CDR1 SNHLY and CDR2 FYNNEI. V was pared by 2 bases and J by 4 bases, with 14 bases between. The CDR3 here is CASSEKGLSRETQYF. Here the CDR3 DNA reads TGTGCCAGCAGTGAAAAGGGACTCTCCAGAGAGACCCAGTACTTC.

The CDR3 region is CASSLWYQGANTGELFF. CDR3 DNA: TGCGCCAGCAGCTTGTGGTACCAGGGGGCAAACACCGGGGAGCTGTTTTTT. The V call is TRBV5-1, the J call TRBJ2-2, with TRBD1 identical over 8 bases. The trim removed 1 base at V and 2 bases at J, leaving 7 bases unmatched. Looked up from germline, CDR1 is SGHRS and CDR2 is YFSETQ. The length of the CDR3 is 17 residues.